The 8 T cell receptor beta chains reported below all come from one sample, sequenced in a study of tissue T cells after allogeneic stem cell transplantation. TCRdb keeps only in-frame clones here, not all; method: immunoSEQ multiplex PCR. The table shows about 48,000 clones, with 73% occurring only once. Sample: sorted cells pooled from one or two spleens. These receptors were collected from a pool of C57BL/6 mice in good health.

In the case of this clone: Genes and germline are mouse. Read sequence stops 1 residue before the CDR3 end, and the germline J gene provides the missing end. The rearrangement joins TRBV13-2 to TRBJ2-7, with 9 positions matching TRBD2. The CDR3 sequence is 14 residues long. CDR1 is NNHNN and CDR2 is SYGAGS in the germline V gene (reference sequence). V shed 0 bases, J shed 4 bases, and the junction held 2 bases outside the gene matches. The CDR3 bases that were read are TGTGCCAGCGGTGATGCACTGGGGGGATATGAACAGTAC. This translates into CASGDALGGYEQY. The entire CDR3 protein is CASGDALGGYEQYF.

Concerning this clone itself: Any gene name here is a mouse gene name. The sequenced CDR3 bases are TGTGCCAGCAGCCAAGACCCAGGGGACGAACAGTAC. As protein: CASSQDPGDEQY. From start to end, the CDR3 is CASSQDPGDEQYF. The chain combines TRBV2 with TRBJ2-7; maybe TRBD1 (6 bases). The read halts 1 residue ahead of the CDR3 end, with the missing end drawn from the germline J gene. Per germline, CDR1 LGHNA and CDR2 YSYQKL. The length of the CDR3 is 13 residues. Deletions cut 0 bases from V and 7 bases from J, with 10 bases between.

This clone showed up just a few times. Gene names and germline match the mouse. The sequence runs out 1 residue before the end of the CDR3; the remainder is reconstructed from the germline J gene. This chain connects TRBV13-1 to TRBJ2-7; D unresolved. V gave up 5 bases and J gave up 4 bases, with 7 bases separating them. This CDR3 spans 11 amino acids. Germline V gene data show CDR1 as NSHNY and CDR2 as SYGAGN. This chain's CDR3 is CASSPSYEQYF. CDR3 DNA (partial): TGTGCCAGCAGCCCCTCTTATGAACAGTAC.

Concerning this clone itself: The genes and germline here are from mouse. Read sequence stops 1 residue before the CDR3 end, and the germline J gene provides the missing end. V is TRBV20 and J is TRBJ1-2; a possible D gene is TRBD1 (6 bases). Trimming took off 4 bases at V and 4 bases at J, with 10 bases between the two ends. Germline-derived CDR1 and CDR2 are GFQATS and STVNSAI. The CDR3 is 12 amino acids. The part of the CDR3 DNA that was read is TGTGGTGCTAAGGGGGGAACCTCCGACTACACC. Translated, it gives CGAKGGTSDYT. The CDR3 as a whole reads CGAKGGTSDYTF.

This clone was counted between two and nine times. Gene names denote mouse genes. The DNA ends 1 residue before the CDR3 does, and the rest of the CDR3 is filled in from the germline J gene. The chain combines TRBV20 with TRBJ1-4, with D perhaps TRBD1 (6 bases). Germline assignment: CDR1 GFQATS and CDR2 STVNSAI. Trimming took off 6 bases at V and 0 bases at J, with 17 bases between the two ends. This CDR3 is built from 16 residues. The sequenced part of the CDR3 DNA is TGTGGTGCCACCCTCAGGGGCCCTATTTCCAACGAAAGATTATTT. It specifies CGATLRGPISNERLF. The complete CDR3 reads CGATLRGPISNERLFF.

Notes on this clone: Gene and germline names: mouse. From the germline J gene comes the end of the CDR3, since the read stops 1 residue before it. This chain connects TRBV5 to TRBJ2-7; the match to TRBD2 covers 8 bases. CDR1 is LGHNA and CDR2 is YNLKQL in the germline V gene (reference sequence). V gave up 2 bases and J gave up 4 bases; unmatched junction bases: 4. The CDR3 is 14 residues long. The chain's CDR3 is CASSQKGGAYEQYF. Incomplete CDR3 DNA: TGTGCCAGCAGCCAAAAGGGGGGGGCTTATGAACAGTAC.

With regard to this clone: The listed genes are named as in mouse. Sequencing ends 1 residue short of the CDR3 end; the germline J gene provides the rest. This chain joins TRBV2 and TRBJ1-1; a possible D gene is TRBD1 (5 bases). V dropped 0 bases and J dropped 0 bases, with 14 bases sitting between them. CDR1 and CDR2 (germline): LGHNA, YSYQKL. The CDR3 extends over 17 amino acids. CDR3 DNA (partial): TGTGCCAGCAGCCAAGAGGTGGTAGGGGCCGCAAACACAGAAGTCTTC. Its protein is CASSQEVVGAANTEVF. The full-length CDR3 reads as CASSQEVVGAANTEVFF.

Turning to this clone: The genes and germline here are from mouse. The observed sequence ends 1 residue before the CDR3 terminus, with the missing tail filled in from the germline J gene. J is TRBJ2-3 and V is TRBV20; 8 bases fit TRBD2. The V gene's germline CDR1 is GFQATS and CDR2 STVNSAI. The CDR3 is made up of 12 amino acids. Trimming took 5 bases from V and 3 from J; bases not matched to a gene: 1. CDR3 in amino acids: CGALGGAETLYF. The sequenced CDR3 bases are TGTGGTGCTCTGGGGGGAGCAGAAACGCTGTAT.